Listed here are 11 T cell receptor beta chains from one sample, sequenced in a study of radiation and T cells in renal cell carcinoma. Only in-frame clones appear in the TCRdb table, and some are missing; sequencing was by immunoSEQ multiplex PCR. This sample has about 130,000 clones; roughly 85% occur once, and the top ten carry 3%. This sample's time point: baseline pretreatment blood. Treatment in this sample: 15 Gy SBRT to primary tumor, nephrectomy 4 weeks later. The specimen comprised blood, sampled from a patient whose treatment included radiotherapy and nephrectomy. These TCRs come from a woman aged 55-69 years with renal cell carcinoma.

The chain couples TRBV14 to TRBJ2-2; D uncertain. The CDR3 totals 13 residues. V lost 1 base to trimming and J lost 6 bases, with 6 bases between them. The germline gives CDR1 SGHDN, CDR2 FVKESK. The CDR3 here is CASSQGVPGELFF. CDR3 coding DNA: TGTGCCAGCAGCCAAGGAGTCCCCGGGGAGCTGTTTTTT.

The gene calls are TRBV6-5 and TRBJ1-4; 10 bases are shared with TRBD1. V dropped 0 bases and J dropped 5; count of bases not matched to a gene: 3. Germline CDR1 is MNHEY and CDR2 is SVGAGI. This CDR3 region has 16 residues. For the CDR3, the DNA is TGTGCCAGCAGTTACTCAGGGACAGGGGTGAATGAAAAACTGTTTTTT. Translation: CASSYSGTGVNEKLFF.

This chain connects TRBV28 to TRBJ1-6, with D uncertain. The CDR3 contains 13 residues. The germline gives CDR1 MDHEN, CDR2 SYDVKM. The V gene lost 4 bases and the J gene lost 4 bases, with 5 bases spanning the gap. CDR3 sequence (DNA): TGTGCCAGCAGTTCACGTTATAATTCACCCCTCCACTTT. Amino acid sequence: CASSSRYNSPLHF.

The chain joins TRBV6-1 to TRBJ2-4; D gene uncertain. This CDR3 is 15 amino acids long. CDR1 is MNHNS, CDR2 SASEGT, per germline. V shed 2 bases and J shed 1 base, with 9 bases lying between them. CDR3: CASSENLLAKNIQYF. As DNA, the CDR3 is TGTGCCAGCAGTGAAAACCTACTTGCCAAAAACATTCAGTACTTC.

The V call is TRBV6-6, the J call TRBJ1-5, with 7 bases matching TRBD1. V trimming: 5 bases; J trimming: 12 bases; junction bases outside the gene matches: 13. This CDR3 has 14 residues. CDR1 MNHNY and CDR2 SVGAGI come from the germline V gene (reference sequence). CDR3: CASSKWTGGDVQHF. CDR3 bases: TGTGCCAGCAGTAAATGGACAGGAGGGGATGTCCAGCATTTT.

This clone came up once. The chain combines TRBV9 with TRBJ2-5; D may be TRBD2 (6 bases). Germline CDR1 and CDR2: SGDLS and YYNGEE. Trimming removed 3 bases from V and 1 base from J, with 10 bases in between. This CDR3 has 14 amino acids. The CDR3 reads CASSALATQETQYF. The DNA of the CDR3 is TGTGCCAGCAGCGCACTAGCCACCCAAGAGACCCAGTACTTC.

V usage is TRBV4-1 and J usage is TRBJ1-3; 8 bases agree with TRBD1. The length of the CDR3 is 14 residues. Germline CDR1 reads MGHRA; CDR2 reads YSYEKL. Germline trimming cut 1 base from V and 8 bases from J; bases unmatched to any gene: 4. CDR3 coding DNA: TGCGCCAGCAGCCAAGTTGGACAGGGCGACACCATATATTTT. Its protein is CASSQVGQGDTIYF.

This chain joins TRBV11-2 and TRBJ1-6; 9 bases align to TRBD1. V dropped 5 bases and J dropped 7; count of bases not matched to a gene: 6. Germline loops: CDR1 SGHAT, CDR2 FQNNGV. The CDR3 is 15 amino acids. As DNA, the CDR3 is TGTGCCAGCAGCCAGCGACAGGGGGGCAATTCACCCCTCCACTTT. Translated, it gives CASSQRQGGNSPLHF. The entire variable domain, with the rest obtained from reference TRBV11-2 and TRBJ1-6, is as follows: EAGVAQSPRYKIIEKRQSVAFWCNPISGHATLYWYQQILGQGPKLLIQFQNNGVVDDSQLPKDRFSAERLKGVDSTLKIQPAKLEDSAVYLCASSQRQGGNSPLHFGNGTRLTVT.

The rearrangement joins TRBV7-9 to TRBJ2-5, with D perhaps assigned TRBD1 or TRBD2 (6 bases each). From germline, CDR1 is SEHNR and CDR2 FQNEAQ (reference sequence). The CDR3 sequence is 15 residues long. V gave up 5 bases and J gave up 1 base, with 14 bases separating them. CDR3: CASSVRGGFQETQYF. For the CDR3, the DNA is TGTGCCAGCAGCGTTCGAGGGGGGTTCCAAGAGACCCAGTACTTC.

A single count supports this clone. The chain recombines TRBV29-1 with TRBJ2-3, with unresolved D. The CDR3 totals 13 residues. V lost 7 bases and J lost 4, with 15 bases in between. In germline, CDR1 is SQVTM, CDR2 ANQGSEA. The CDR3 DNA reads as TGCAGCGCCCACGACGGCGGTTCAGATACGCAGTATTTT. The encoded protein is CSAHDGGSDTQYF.

The chain uses TRBV5-4 and TRBJ2-7; unclear D gene. Germline CDR1 is SGHNT and CDR2 is YYREEE (reference sequence). The length of the CDR3 is 12 residues. V was trimmed by 4 bases and J by 7 bases, leaving 12 bases between them. The DNA of the CDR3 is TGTGCCAGCAGCGCAGAGGTCGGGGAGCAGTACTTC. This translates into CASSAEVGEQYF.